Shown below are 2 T cell receptor beta chains from a single sample sequenced in a study of blood T cell repertoires in COVID-19. Data came from immunoSEQ multiplex PCR; TCRdb stores just in-frame clones and leaves some out. The sample lists 100,000 or so clones, 80% to 90% occurring once. The sequencing input was peripheral blood. The receptors were sampled from a human donor in a cohort sampled during active COVID-19.

This chain uses TRBV10-3 with TRBJ2-7; the match to TRBD2 covers 9 bases. Trimming removed 10 bases from V and 2 bases from J; junction bases left unmatched: 12. The CDR3 is 15 residues long. Germline values: CDR1 ENHRY, CDR2 SYGVKD. CDR3 residues: CATVYPSGVPYEQYF. The CDR3 coding sequence is TGTGCCACCGTGTACCCTAGCGGGGTCCCCTACGAGCAGTACTTC.

V and J are TRBV11-2 and TRBJ2-3, with 8 positions matching TRBD2. Trimming cost V 6 bases and J 4 bases; bases outside gene matches: 12. CDR1 is SGHAT, CDR2 FQNNGV, per germline. The length of the CDR3 is 16 residues. For the CDR3, the DNA is TGTGCCAGCAGAGACGGGAGGGGGGGCAGCGCAGATACGCAGTATTTT. This translates into CASRDGRGGSADTQYF.